A selection of T cell receptor beta chains follows, all from one sample in a study of shared clonotypes between healthy human individuals. Assay: immunoSEQ multiplex PCR; the TCRdb copy retains only in-frame clones and omits some. The sample lists hundreds of thousands of clones, approximately 96% occurring once. The sample consisted of naive CD8+ T cells sorted from blood. These TCRs come from a young woman in good health. Both conserved end residues are part of each CDR3. Each record gives: J gene, V gene, clone size, D gene, CDR3 DNA, CDR3 protein. A D gene is named only where the DNA matches it firmly. The listing skips clone size in some rows; elsewhere it reads once, few, many or a size class.

>TRBJ2-1|TRBV4-1|NA|NA
TGCGCCAGCAGCCAAGGGCGCCTGCGGGATAAATACAATGAGCAGTTCTTC
CASSQGRLRDKYNEQFF
>TRBJ1-4|TRBV11-2|NA|NA
TGTGCCAGCAGCTTAGAAGGTTGGGAAAAACTGTTTTTT
CASSLEGWEKLFF
>TRBJ2-3|TRBV5-6|NA|NA
TGTGCCAGCACTGGGGGGTTTGCGACAGATACGCAGTATTTT
CASTGGFATDTQYF
>TRBJ1-4|TRBV28|NA|TRBD1
TGTGCCAGCAGTTTTCCCGGAAGGGGGCAAGAAAAACTGTTTTTT
CASSFPGRGQEKLFF
>TRBJ2-7|TRBV2|NA|NA
TGTGCCAGCAACAGGGGAGGCTACGAGCAGTACTTC
CASNRGGYEQYF
>TRBJ2-1|TRBV7-9|NA|TRBD2
TGTGCCAGCAGCGCAGGACTAGCGGGGCCTCTTGCCAATGAGCAGTTCTTC
CASSAGLAGPLANEQFF
>TRBJ1-1|TRBV6-5|NA|NA
TGTGCCAGCAGCCCCTTGAGGGGCGCAGGGACTGAAGCTTTCTTT
CASSPLRGAGTEAFF
>TRBJ1-4|TRBV15|NA|NA
TGTGCCACCAGCGGGATGGATGAAAAACTGTTTTTT
CATSGMDEKLFF
>TRBJ2-5|TRBV10-1|NA|TRBD2
TGCGCCAGCAGTGTAGTAGGACTAGCGGGAGGGAACCAAGAGACCCAGTACTTC
CASSVVGLAGGNQETQYF
>TRBJ2-5|TRBV19|NA|NA
TGTGCCAGTAGTACCCTTCAGACAGGAGAGGAGGAGACCCAGTACTTC
CASSTLQTGEEETQYF
>TRBJ1-1|TRBV6-5|once|NA
TGTGCCAGCAGTTACTTTCCAGGGGAGGGGAACACTGAAGCTTTCTTT
CASSYFPGEGNTEAFF
>TRBJ2-3|TRBV29-1|once|NA
TGCAGCGTTGAGGCCTCCGCTGCAGATACGCAGTATTTT
CSVEASAADTQYF
>TRBJ2-6|TRBV7-6|NA|NA
TGTGCCAGCAGGGACGGACTCCCGGGGGCCAACGTCCTGACTTTC
CASRDGLPGANVLTF
>TRBJ1-1|TRBV4-1|NA|NA
TGCGCCAGCAGCTCCTTTTTCGGCCCTGACGGGGCTTTCTTT
CASSSFFGPDGAFF
>TRBJ2-7|TRBV29-1|NA|NA
TGCAGCGTTGAAGAGGACGGGCAGTACTTC
CSVEEDGQYF
>TRBJ2-7|TRBV27|NA|NA
TGTGCCAGCAGTTTAAAGCGGAGCTCCTACGAGCAGTACTTC
CASSLKRSSYEQYF
>TRBJ1-3|TRBV9|NA|NA
TGTGCCAGCAGCGTAGGGTCCCCCGCTGGACACGGACCTGTGGCCATATATTTT
CASSVGSPAGHGPVAIYF
>TRBJ2-7|TRBV9|once|TRBD2
TGTGCCAGCAGCGTAGGACTAGCGGACACCTACGAGCAGTACTTC
CASSVGLADTYEQYF
>TRBJ1-1|TRBV20-1|once|NA
TGCAGTGCTAGTCTTTACACTGAAGCTTTCTTT
CSASLYTEAFF
>TRBJ2-7|TRBV19|NA|TRBD1
TGTGCCAGTAGTATGCCCCGGGACAGCACCTACGAGCAGTACTTC
CASSMPRDSTYEQYF
>TRBJ2-5|TRBV6-5|once|NA
TGTGCCAGCAGTTACTCTCCCGGGCCCCAAGAGACCCAGTACTTC
CASSYSPGPQETQYF
>TRBJ2-7|TRBV11-3|NA|TRBD2
TGTGCCAGCAGCTTAAGCGGGAGTTACGAGCAGTACTTC
CASSLSGSYEQYF
>TRBJ2-1|TRBV6-5|NA|NA
TGTGCCAGCAGTCTAGCATCGGTCGTCAATGAGCAGTTCTTC
CASSLASVVNEQFF
>TRBJ2-7|TRBV6-1|NA|NA
TGTGCCAGCAGTGAAGCTCGGAACAGCAACTACGAGCAGTACTTC
CASSEARNSNYEQYF
>TRBJ2-7|TRBV2|NA|NA
TGTGCCAGCGATGGGATCCCTAGCTCCTACGAGCAGTACTTC
CASDGIPSSYEQYF
>TRBJ2-1|TRBV27|NA|NA
TGTGCCAGCAGTCCAATATTGTCCAATGAGCAGTTCTTC
CASSPILSNEQFF
>TRBJ1-2|TRBV19|NA|NA
TGTGCCAGTAGTATGTTGAGGGAAACTTCGTATGGCTACACCTTC
CASSMLRETSYGYTF
>TRBJ2-3|TRBV2|NA|TRBD2
TGTGCCAGCAGTGCACTAGCGGGCTCCTCGCATACGCAGTATTTT
CASSALAGSSHTQYF